The entry below describes one TCR beta chain. The method was immunoSEQ multiplex PCR; TCRdb's version includes in-frame clones alone and lacks a portion of them. The table has roughly 50,000 clones, 75% to 95% seen once. The sample is drawn from a study of blood T cell repertoires in COVID-19. The source material was peripheral blood. This TCR was sampled from a woman in her forties with active COVID-19.

The CDR3 is CASSQWDSPNYGYTF. CDR3 coding DNA: TGCGCCAGCAGCCAATGGGACAGCCCTAACTATGGCTACACCTTC. The chain recombines TRBV4-3 with TRBJ1-2; 7 positions agree with TRBD1. The CDR3 length is 15 residues. The germline CDR1 and CDR2 sequences are LGHNA and YSLEER. J gave up 0 bases and V 2 bases, and 3 bases lay outside the gene matches.